The sequence of this T cell receptor beta chain was determined in a study of T cells in Graves' hyperthyroidism and ophthalmopathy. Whole-study results and caveats: Blood shared most expanded thyroid clonotypes above 0.001.

Germline trimming cut 0 bases from V and 8 bases from J; bases unmatched to any gene: 9. Germline V lookup: CDR1 SGHRS, CDR2 YFSETQ. This CDR3 spans 16 amino acids. RNA transcripts served as the template for amplifying TCR beta CDR3 regions. During a first-round RT-PCR of the TCR CDR3, the HTBI primer set was used. TCRdb analysed the multiplex PCR reads with MiXCR anew, one entry per CDR3 protein. Found here are about 600,000 distinct CDR3 sequences, roughly 16% of them singletons; the top ten hold about 3.5%. This clonotype showed up many times. Its antigen remains unidentified. Clinical symptoms, serum thyroxine and TRAb, thyroid ultrasound and orbital computed tomography together formed the diagnostic basis.

The chain is built from TRBV5-1 and TRBJ2-1; 9 nucleotides match TRBD1. This receptor was taken from a woman aged 40 to 50 with Graves' ophthalmopathy. Sequencing was performed on blood. For the CDR3, the DNA is TGCGCCAGCAGCTTGGGTGGGGGACAGGGATTGGATGAGCAGTTCTTC. Translating it yields CASSLGGGQGLDEQFF.